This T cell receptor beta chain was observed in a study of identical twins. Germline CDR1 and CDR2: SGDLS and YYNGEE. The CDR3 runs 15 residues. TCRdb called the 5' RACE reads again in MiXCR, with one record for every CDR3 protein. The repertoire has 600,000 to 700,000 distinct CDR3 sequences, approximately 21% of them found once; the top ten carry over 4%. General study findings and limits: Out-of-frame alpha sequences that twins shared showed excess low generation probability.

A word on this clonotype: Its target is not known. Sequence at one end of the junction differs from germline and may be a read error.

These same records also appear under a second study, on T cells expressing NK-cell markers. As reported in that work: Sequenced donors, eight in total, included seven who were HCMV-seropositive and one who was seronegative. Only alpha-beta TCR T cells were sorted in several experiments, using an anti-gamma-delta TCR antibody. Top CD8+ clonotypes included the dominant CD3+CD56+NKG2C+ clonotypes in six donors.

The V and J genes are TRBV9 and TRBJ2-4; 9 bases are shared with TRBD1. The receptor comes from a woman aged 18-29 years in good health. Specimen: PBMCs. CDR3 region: CASSGERGQGNIEYF. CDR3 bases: TGTGCCAGCAGCGGCGAACGGGGACAGGGAAACATTGAGTACTTC.